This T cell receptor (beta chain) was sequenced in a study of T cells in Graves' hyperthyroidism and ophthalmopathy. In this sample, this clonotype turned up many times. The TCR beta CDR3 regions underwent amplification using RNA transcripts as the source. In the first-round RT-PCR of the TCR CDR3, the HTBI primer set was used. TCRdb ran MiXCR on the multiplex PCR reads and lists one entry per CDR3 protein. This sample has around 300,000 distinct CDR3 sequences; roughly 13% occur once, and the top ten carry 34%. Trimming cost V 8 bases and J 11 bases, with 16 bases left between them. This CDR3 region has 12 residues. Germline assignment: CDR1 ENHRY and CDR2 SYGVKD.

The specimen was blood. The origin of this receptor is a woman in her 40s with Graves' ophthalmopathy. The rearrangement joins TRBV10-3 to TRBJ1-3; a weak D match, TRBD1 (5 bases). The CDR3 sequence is CAIGGDEPPIYF. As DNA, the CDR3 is TGTGCCATCGGTGGGGACGAACCCCCCATATATTTT.